This T cell receptor (beta chain) was observed in a study of T cells in localized non-small cell lung cancer. This clone was seen once. Antigen unknown. Overall study findings and caveats: Greater blood T cell density accompanied longer overall survival. Because sequencing included only one region (of the tumor), heterogeneity remains possible. Median detection of top 100 tumor clones in adjacent lung was roughly 61 clones.

Only in-frame clones appear in the TCRdb table, and some are missing; sequencing was by immunoSEQ multiplex PCR. The sample records tens of thousands of clones, roughly nine tenths being singletons. The CDR3 is made up of 15 amino acids. Germline V gene lookup returns CDR1 MNHNS and CDR2 SASEGT. V was clipped by 0 bases and J by 2 bases, with 11 bases between them. Sequencing used peripheral blood, obtained before any cancer treatment. This sequence was found in a male donor older than 55 with stage III squamous cell lung carcinoma. The V call is TRBV6-1, the J call TRBJ2-7; D possibly uses TRBD1 or TRBD2 (5 bases each). The CDR3 bases are TGTGCCAGCAGTGAAGCACCCCCGGGGCCCTACGAGCAGTACGTC. This codes for CASSEAPPGPYEQYV.